Listed below are T cell receptor beta chains from one sample, sequenced in a study of siplizumab effects on memory and regulatory T cells. Generated by immunoSEQ multiplex PCR, the TCRdb table keeps only in-frame clones and is missing some. The sample lists nearly 85,000 clones, roughly 94% occurring once. Sequenced input: CD8+ T cells sorted from blood. All receptors come from a human donor in good health. CDR3s include the opening cysteine and the closing phenylalanine or tryptophan. A D gene is named only where the DNA matches it firmly. For some rows the clone size is stated as once, few or many, or as a class when expanded; others skip it.

j_call,clone_size,v_call,d_call,cdr3_aa,cdr3_nt
TRBJ1-1,-,TRBV4-1,-,CASSQEFRADTEAFF,TGCGCCAGCAGCCAAGAGTTCAGGGCAGACACTGAAGCTTTCTTT
TRBJ2-7,-,TRBV7-2,TRBD2,CASSPGLAGEEQYF,TGTGCCAGCAGCCCCGGACTAGCGGGAGAGGAGCAGTACTTC
TRBJ2-1,-,TRBV9,-,CASSARSGNEQFF,TGTGCCAGCAGCGCTAGGAGCGGGAATGAGCAGTTCTTC
TRBJ1-5,-,TRBV4-1,-,CASSQEQRLGPNQPQHF,TGCGCCAGCAGCCAAGAACAACGCCTAGGGCCCAATCAGCCCCAGCATTTT
TRBJ2-7,once,TRBV9,-,CASSVNGGQDEQYF,TGTGCCAGCAGCGTAAATGGGGGGCAAGACGAGCAGTACTTC
TRBJ1-4,-,TRBV6-6,-,CASSFWALEKLFF,TGTGCCAGCAGTTTCTGGGCCTTGGAAAAACTGTTTTTT
TRBJ2-5,-,TRBV10-3,-,CAISEPDNQGTQYF,TGTGCCATCAGTGAGCCGGACAACCAGGGGACCCAGTACTTC
TRBJ1-5,-,TRBV19,-,CASSIVGNQPQHF,TGTGCCAGTAGTATAGTCGGGAATCAGCCCCAGCATTTT
TRBJ2-7,-,TRBV9,TRBD1,CASSNPGTGFHEQYF,TGTGCCAGCAGCAATCCCGGGACAGGGTTCCACGAGCAGTACTTC
TRBJ2-1,-,TRBV19,TRBD1,CASSTGGPYNEQFF,TGTGCCAGTAGCACAGGGGGCCCATACAATGAGCAGTTCTTC
TRBJ2-7,-,TRBV27,TRBD2,CASSFASGSRYEQYF,TGTGCCAGCAGTTTCGCTAGCGGAAGTAGATACGAGCAGTACTTC
TRBJ2-1,-,TRBV6-6,-,CASSYHEEAPYNEQFF,TGTGCCAGCAGTTATCACGAGGAGGCCCCCTACAATGAGCAGTTCTTC
TRBJ2-7,-,TRBV9,-,CASSVGTDSYEQYF,TGTGCCAGCAGCGTTGGGACGGACTCCTACGAGCAGTACTTC
TRBJ2-7,-,TRBV19,TRBD1,CASSSGTGGAYEQYF,TGTGCCAGTAGTAGCGGGACAGGGGGCGCCTACGAGCAGTACTTC
TRBJ2-1,-,TRBV7-7,-,CASSLDRRDHNEQFF,TGTGCTAGCAGCTTAGACCGCCGGGACCACAATGAGCAGTTCTTC
TRBJ2-3,-,TRBV7-9,TRBD1,CASSPRTGGAVTDTQYF,TGTGCCAGCAGCCCCAGGACAGGGGGCGCCGTGACAGATACGCAGTATTTT
TRBJ1-2,-,TRBV5-6,-,CASSLAGREDGYTF,TGTGCCAGCAGCTTGGCCGGCAGGGAGGATGGCTACACTTTC
TRBJ1-2,-,TRBV19,TRBD1,CASSDRDRGRGYTF,TGTGCCAGTAGTGACCGGGACAGGGGCAGGGGCTACACCTTC
TRBJ2-2,-,TRBV6-5,-,CASSYSSRNTGELFF,TGTGCCAGCAGTTACTCGTCGAGAAACACCGGGGAGCTGTTTTTT
TRBJ2-5,once,TRBV6-1,TRBD2,CAIDGGLAGEETQYF,TGTGCCATAGACGGGGGACTAGCGGGAGAAGAGACCCAGTACTTC
TRBJ2-7,-,TRBV2,TRBD2,CASSLKQSGESLYEQYF,TGTGCCAGCAGTCTTAAGCAAAGCGGGGAGAGCTTGTACGAGCAGTACTTC
TRBJ1-4,-,TRBV9,-,CASSVGFGVGEKLFF,TGTGCCAGCAGCGTAGGGTTCGGGGTGGGTGAAAAACTGTTTTTT
TRBJ2-7,-,TRBV4-1,-,CASSQVGTEGREQYF,TGCGCCAGCAGCCAAGTGGGAACCGAGGGGCGCGAGCAGTACTTC
TRBJ1-1,-,TRBV6-5,-,CASSYQEGNTEAFF,TGTGCCAGCAGTTATCAGGAAGGGAACACTGAAGCTTTCTTT
TRBJ1-4,-,TRBV5-4,-,CASSPDGNEKLFF,TGTGCCAGCAGCCCGGACGGGAATGAAAAACTGTTTTTT
TRBJ2-7,-,TRBV4-1,TRBD1,CASSQDSGQGYEQYF,TGCGCCAGCAGCCAAGATTCGGGACAGGGTTACGAGCAGTACTTC
TRBJ2-1,-,TRBV9,-,CASSVGFGSYNEQFF,TGTGCCAGCAGCGTCGGGTTTGGCTCCTACAATGAGCAGTTCTTC
TRBJ2-7,-,TRBV5-5,-,CASSLGLVYEQYF,TGTGCCAGCAGCTTGGGCCTAGTGTACGAGCAGTACTTC
TRBJ2-7,-,TRBV6-5,-,CASSYSIRFRGYEQYF,TGTGCCAGCAGTTACTCGATTCGTTTCCGAGGCTACGAGCAGTACTTC
TRBJ2-7,few,TRBV20-1,-,CSASGGYEQYF,TGCAGTGCTAGTGGTGGGTACGAGCAGTACTTC
TRBJ2-5,-,TRBV7-9,-,CASSLELSETQYF,TGTGCCAGCAGCTTAGAGCTTTCAGAGACCCAGTACTTC
TRBJ2-7,-,TRBV27,TRBD2,CASSWTSEPAYEQYF,TGTGCCAGCAGTTGGACTAGCGAACCCGCCTACGAGCAGTACTTC
TRBJ1-2,-,TRBV7-6,TRBD1,CASSLTGGGYTF,TGTGCCAGCAGCTTGACAGGGGGTGGCTACACCTTC
TRBJ2-3,-,TRBV5-6,TRBD1,CASSWTVGTGKADTQYF,TGTGCCAGCAGCTGGACTGTGGGGACAGGGAAGGCAGATACGCAGTATTTT
TRBJ2-7,-,TRBV19,-,CASSSRSLRNSYEQYF,TGTGCCAGTAGTTCAAGGTCCTTGCGAAACTCCTACGAGCAGTACTTC